The subject of this entry is one T cell receptor (beta chain). The antigen it recognizes is unknown. No clone much larger than this one lies a single base away; base qualities are absent. Whole blood was collected in K2EDTA tubes by collaborating institutions according to the institutions' own protocols. For TCRbeta analysis, collaborator samples were shipped as frozen whole blood, as isolated PBMCs, or as DNA extracted from either sample type. The data were obtained in a study of blood T cell repertoires in COVID-19 (dated by TCRdb to 2019 to 2021). With regard to the full study: The collaborator samples originated in the United States, Italy and Spain and spanned the acute and convalescent phases of COVID-19. The material from the prospective study consisted of cDNA or gDNA derived from T cells, B-cell-depleted T cells, or PBMCs. The dataset comprised deeply sampled blood TCRbeta repertoires from subjects exposed to, actively infected with, or recovered from COVID-19. A freely available public database, intended as a resource for researchers studying the immune response to SARS-CoV-2, is where the repertoires were released. The samples were drawn from the first 160 participants of the ongoing ImmuneRACE study and from over a thousand subjects provided by 6 global collaborators. The sample metadata nearly always contained a de-identified subject ID, COVID-19 status, age in years and sex. Where HLA class I and class II types were available, the types were taken from metadata supplied by the sample provider, not from assay-based typing. Broad study findings and their caveats: Clinical and demographic metadata were provided uncurated, with the amount varying by source and participant.

Via the germline V gene, CDR1 is SGHVS and CDR2 FNYEAQ. Inclusive of the bounding cysteine and phenylalanine, the CDR3 is 15 residues long. The only DNA kept is the CDR3, 45 bases in frame from the first base. Trimming accounts for 1 base at V and 7 bases at J, while the number of junction bases matched to no gene is 7. TCRbeta CDR3 regions were amplified from genomic DNA by means of the immunoSEQ Assay, a bias-controlled multiplex PCR. The authors' pipeline ran thus. The number of nucleated cells in each sample was estimated by amplification of reference gene primers within the assay. To quantify the absolute abundance of each unique TCRbeta CDR3 rearrangement, sequence reads were collapsed and filtered. For each sample, productive Simpson clonality was calculated as the square root of Simpson's diversity index over productive rearrangements. As stored in TCRdb, this immuneACCESS dataset retains in-frame rearrangements with V and J assigned. A fraction of the clones does not appear; measured against another copy, unresolved V genes explain less than half of the discrepancy, and the remainder lacks a known reason. The V and J calls and clone size come from that table; D and trimming were worked out from the DNA. A total of tens of thousands of clones appear in this sample, around four fifths of them only once. The ten largest clones represent 9% to 10% of the sample.

The clonotype originates from a human donor in a cohort sampled during active COVID-19. The rearrangement combines TRBV7-6 with TRBJ1-5, and 7 junction bases match TRBD1. Sequencing input: peripheral blood. The DNA is as follows: TGTGCCAGCAGCTTAGAAACAGGGGTCGGGCAGCCCCAGCATTTT. It specifies CASSLETGVGQPQHF. Extended through the reference TRBV7-6 and TRBJ1-5 proteins, this CDR3 yields the full variable domain: GAGVSQSPRYKVTKRGQDVALRCDPISGHVSLYWYRQALGQGPEFLTYFNYEAQQDKSGLPNDRFSAERPEGSISTLTIQRTEQRDSAMYRCASSLETGVGQPQHFGDGTRLSIL.